Sequencing of this T cell receptor beta chain was carried out in a study of Ad26.COV2.S vaccination and SARS-CoV-2 variants. At the level of the study: In the study, Ad26.COV2.S was injected intramuscularly once, or twice 56 days apart. General study findings and limits: Similar non-spike TCR breadth was observed in recipients of vaccine and of placebo.

Sequencing was performed with immunoSEQ multiplex PCR; in TCRdb, only in-frame clones are kept and a portion is missing. The table shows over 400,000 clones, with about 90% occurring only once. Worth noting for this clone: Its antigen is still unknown.

The CDR3 extends over 13 amino acids. In germline, CDR1 is MNHEY, CDR2 SVGAGI. V lost 10 bases, J lost 2 bases, and 13 bases lay in between. Treatment indicated: around 19 received Ad26.COV2.S at low or high dose, single or two shots; five or six received placebo; per-sample allocation not given. The samples date from day 63 after the first vaccine or placebo injection. At a Boston site, the person donating was an adult of 18-55 years. Vaccination employed an Ad26 vector expressing the Wuhan-strain SARS-CoV-2 spike. The sample in question was peripheral blood, obtained in a trial of Ad26.COV2.S vaccine versus placebo. The gene calls are TRBV6-5 and TRBJ2-3; D is undetermined. This TCR derives from a person aged 18 to 65 who received the Ad26.COV2.S COVID-19 vaccine or a placebo. The CDR3 DNA is TGTGCCACCGGGTTTCTTATCACAGATACGCAGTATTTT. Translated, it gives CATGFLITDTQYF.